The rows below give T cell receptor beta chains drawn from one sample of a study of blood T cells in healthy people across ages. Via MiXCR, TCRdb re-called the 5' RACE reads, giving one row per CDR3 protein. The profile shows about 720,000 distinct CDR3 sequences, around 25% of them singletons. The data were also submitted as part of a second study, on T cells of mothers and their children.

Source material: blood. These receptors were collected from a boy aged 5-17 years in good health. Both conserved end residues are part of each CDR3.

v_gene,CDR3aa
TRBV3-1,CASSQVSSPNEQFF
TRBV27,CARKPGQGDSPLHF
TRBV20-1,CSARTYGGTGANVLTF
TRBV29-1,CSVADRGYNEQFF
TRBV12-3/TRBV12-4,CASSGQTSYEQYF
TRBV9,CASSVSGVNEQYF
TRBV29-1,CSGGTSAQDTQYF
TRBV25-1,CASSEDAGSYNEQFF
TRBV20-1,CSARRTGDPSGSHTQYF
TRBV28,CACRGDTEAFF
TRBV29-1,CSVWGGQNTEAFF
TRBV5-1,CASSLARDSSTDTQYF
TRBV7-9,CASSLQDYNEQFF
TRBV28,CASSLTWGNEKLFF
TRBV28,CASSLGGGTTYGYTF
TRBV7-2,CASSQDKGLSTNEKLFF
TRBV6-5,CASSYSSSGGALSSYNEQFF
TRBV5-5,CASSPWGTRSSYEQYF
TRBV4-1,CASSQAPGQGVYEQFF
TRBV28,CASSYPGQGEKLFF
TRBV29-1,CNVVRRQGEETQYF
TRBV5-5,CASSLGAGGSSSYNEQFF
TRBV6-2/TRBV6-3,CASTTFLRSGDYEQYF
TRBV20-1,CSVLAGDSYEQYF
TRBV5-1,CASSLVDSNYGYTF
TRBV2,CASSESPGTDTQYF
TRBV7-2,CASSSTRNPPNEQFF
TRBV6-6,CASSYYRDYQETQYF